The 16 T cell receptor beta chains below were found in one sample sequenced in a study of T cell responses to AZD1222 COVID-19 vaccine. Here immunoSEQ multiplex PCR was the method, and the copy in TCRdb shows in-frame clones only, minus some. The repertoire consists of some 150,000 clones, with about 93% occurring once and the leading ten covering 3.2%. This material consisted of peripheral blood, taken 28 days after the second AZD1222 dose. These receptors all come from an adult who received the AZD1222 COVID-19 vaccine.

The chain links TRBV4-2 to TRBJ1-3; D remains ambiguous. V was trimmed by 0 bases and J by 0 bases, leaving 6 bases between them. The CDR3 loop spans 15 amino acids. The V gene's germline CDR1 is LGHNA and CDR2 YNFKEQ. In DNA, the CDR3 is TGTGCCAGCAGCCAAGATAGGAGCTCTGGAAACACCATATATTTT. Encoded protein: CASSQDRSSGNTIYF.

The chain joins TRBV5-1 to TRBJ2-7; D remains unclear. CDR1 and CDR2 from the germline V gene are SGHRS and YFSETQ. The V end was cut by 0 bases, the J end by 3 bases, with 13 bases between. CDR3 length equals 15 residues. CDR3 sequence: CASSLEDLPHYEQYF. Written as DNA, the CDR3 is TGCGCCAGCAGCTTGGAGGACCTACCGCACTACGAGCAGTACTTC.

The table lists this clone with a count of one. The V and J genes are TRBV5-4 and TRBJ1-1, with a weak D call TRBD1 (6 bases). With 3 bases removed from V and 1 base from J, the gap between germline ends came to 10 bases. Germline CDR1 SGHNT, CDR2 YYREEE (reference sequence). This CDR3 contains 14 residues. CDR3 sequence reads: CASSSQGWNTEAFF. The DNA for the CDR3 is TGTGCCAGCAGCTCCCAGGGGTGGAACACTGAAGCTTTCTTT.

This clone has more than one count but fewer than ten. J is TRBJ2-7 and V is TRBV7-9; 9 bases are shared with TRBD2. In germline, CDR1 is SEHNR, CDR2 FQNEAQ (reference sequence). After removal of 5 bases from V and 5 bases from J, the junction contained 10 bases not matched to a gene. This CDR3 region has 15 residues. Here the CDR3 reads CASSRLAGGPHEQYF. The CDR3 bases are TGTGCCAGCAGCCGTTTGGCGGGAGGGCCCCACGAGCAGTACTTC.

The chain is built from TRBV3-1 (or the pseudogene TRBV3-2) and TRBJ2-4; 7 positions match TRBD1. Germline assignment: CDR1 LGHDT and CDR2 YNNKEL (reference sequence). The J segment lost 5 bases and the V segment lost 3 bases, leaving 10 bases of the junction unmatched. CDR3 length equals 16 residues. The CDR3 is CASSHWTGPGENIQYF. DNA for the CDR3: TGTGCCAGCAGCCACTGGACAGGACCAGGAGAAAACATTCAGTACTTC.

The rearrangement joins TRBV6-2 or TRBV6-3 to TRBJ2-3; 14 bases fit TRBD2. CDR1 and CDR2 from the germline V gene are MNHEY and SVGEGT. The CDR3 covers 17 residues. J was trimmed by 2 bases and V by 2 bases; bases with no gene match: 3. The CDR3 spells CASSYRTSGRSTDTQYF. The DNA for the CDR3 is TGTGCCAGCAGTTACAGGACTAGCGGGAGGTCCACAGATACGCAGTATTTT.

The chain links TRBV10-3 to TRBJ2-1, with 9 positions matching TRBD2. Trimming took 3 bases from V and 8 from J; bases not matched to a gene: 8. The CDR3 length is 15 residues. CDR1 is ENHRY and CDR2 is SYGVKD in the germline V gene. The CDR3 sequence: CAISDSAGGRDEQFF. The CDR3 DNA follows: TGTGCCATCAGTGACAGCGCGGGAGGGAGGGATGAGCAGTTCTTC.

The CDR3 sequence is CASSYSHNEKLFF. The CDR3 nucleotides are TGTGCCAGCAGTTACTCGCATAATGAAAAACTGTTTTTT. V usage is TRBV6-5 and J usage is TRBJ1-4; D unclear. CDR1 is MNHEY, CDR2 SVGAGI, per germline. There are 13 residues in the CDR3. Trimming left V 0 bases short and J 4 bases short, with 3 bases between.

The chain carries TRBV19 and TRBJ1-5; 8 nucleotides line up with TRBD1. Germline assignment: CDR1 LNHDA and CDR2 SQIVND (reference sequence). V gave up 7 bases and J gave up 3 bases; unmatched junction bases: 11. CDR3 length: 16 amino acids. Here the CDR3 DNA reads TGTGCCAGTACTCGGAGTGGGACAGGACTCAATCAGCCCCAGCATTTT. Translation: CASTRSGTGLNQPQHF.

The rearrangement links TRBV14 to TRBJ1-1, with TRBD1 as a possible D gene (6 bases). The CDR3 spans 13 residues. CDR1 is SGHDN, CDR2 FVKESK, per germline. V was cut by 3 bases and J by 1 base, with 6 bases left in between. In DNA form, the CDR3 reads TGTGCCAGCAGCCAGGACAGGAACACTGAAGCTTTCTTT. This codes for CASSQDRNTEAFF.

This clone was counted between two and nine times. V usage is TRBV19 and J usage is TRBJ1-1; D may be TRBD1 (5 bases). The CDR3 length is 15 residues. Per germline, CDR1 LNHDA and CDR2 SQIVND (reference sequence). The V end was cut by 7 bases, the J end by 2 bases, with 17 bases between. The CDR3 DNA reads TGTGCCAGTACTTCCAGGGAACAGATAAACACTGAAGCTTTCTTT. Translation gives CASTSREQINTEAFF.

This clone was detected a few times. The gene calls are TRBV30 and TRBJ2-3; 7 bases map to TRBD2. The CDR3 is made up of 13 amino acids. V was pared by 2 bases and J by 6 bases, with 5 bases of the junction left unmatched. CDR1 and CDR2 from the germline V gene are GTSNPN and SVGIG (reference sequence). This CDR3 is CAWSRRGRDTQYF. CDR3 nucleotide sequence: TGTGCCTGGAGTCGGCGGGGGAGGGATACGCAGTATTTT.

This chain connects TRBV29-1 to TRBJ1-2; TRBD1 might be the D (5 bases). Trimming removed 4 bases at V and 2 bases at J, with 8 bases between. CDR3 size: 12 residues. Germline values: CDR1 SQVTM, CDR2 ANQGSEA. As DNA, the CDR3 is TGCAGCGTTGGGGGGGAGAACTATGGCTACACCTTC. Translating it yields CSVGGENYGYTF.

The chain joins TRBV5-5 to TRBJ1-2; D remains unclear. The CDR3 has 16 residues. The V end lost 0 bases, the J end lost 3 bases, and 15 bases lay between the germline ends. Germline CDR1 is SGHKS and CDR2 is YYEKEE (reference sequence). This CDR3 is CASSLGLVDSDYGYTF. For the CDR3, the DNA is TGTGCCAGCAGCTTGGGGCTTGTCGACTCAGACTATGGCTACACCTTC.

The CDR3 region has the DNA TGTGCCAGTCAGGTCCTCCCTAACACTGAAGCTTTCTTT. This gives the protein CASQVLPNTEAFF. The chain couples TRBV6-5 to TRBJ1-1; D gene unclear. V was pared by 9 bases and J by 2 bases, with 13 bases between. The CDR3 is made up of 13 amino acids. Germline CDR1 MNHEY, CDR2 SVGAGI.

The gene calls are TRBV6-4 and TRBJ1-1; D not certain. Germline CDR1 MRHNA, CDR2 SNTAGT. The CDR3 covers 13 residues. V was cut by 0 bases and J by 7 bases, with 9 bases left in between. The CDR3 sequence is CASSDSRVIEAFF. The CDR3, as DNA: TGTGCCAGCAGTGACTCGAGGGTGATTGAAGCTTTCTTT.